This TCR beta chain is from a study of blood T cell repertoires in COVID-19. Turning to the study itself: The United States, Italy and Spain supplied acute and convalescent COVID-19 samples. Sample material is recorded as cDNA or gDNA derived from T cells, B-cell-depleted T cells, or PBMCs.

Original data processing: Estimation of nucleated cell counts relied on the amplification of reference gene primers. Profiled with immunoSEQ multiplex PCR; TCRdb holds only in-frame clones, not every one. Clone size and V and J calls were adopted from that table, with D and trimming inferred from the DNA. The sample holds about 180,000 clones, approximately 90% seen once. The CDR3 runs to 16 residues. The trim removed 0 bases at V and 3 bases at J, leaving 2 bases unmatched. Per the germline V gene, CDR1 is MNHNS and CDR2 is SASEGT. The rearrangement links TRBV6-1 to TRBJ1-6; 7 positions match TRBD1. This TCR was recovered from a woman aged 30 to 39 with acute or convalescent COVID-19. The sample consisted of peripheral blood. Written as DNA, the CDR3 is TGTGCCAGCAGTGAAGCCGGGACAGTCTATAATTCACCCCTCCACTTT. The encoded protein is CASSEAGTVYNSPLHF.